This is a list of T cell receptor beta chains from one sample in a study of T cells in localized non-small cell lung cancer. Here immunoSEQ multiplex PCR was the method, and the copy in TCRdb shows in-frame clones only, minus some. The sample consists of roughly 40,000 clones, 80% to 85% of them appearing once. The starting material was peripheral blood mononuclear cells, obtained before any cancer treatment. The receptor source for this set is a male donor aged 60 or over with stage II lung adenocarcinoma. Both conserved end residues are part of each CDR3. D genes are given only for firm matches. Size is stated for part of the rows, as once, few or many counts, or as a class when the clone is expanded.

length | D | J | size | V | CDR3 | DNA
14 | . | TRBJ1-6 | . | TRBV30 | CAWGTGTNNSPLHF | TGTGCCTGGGGAACCGGGACAAATAATTCACCCCTCCACTTT
17 | . | TRBJ1-1 | . | TRBV5-8 | CASSFVTGRRRSTEAFF | TGTGCCAGCAGCTTCGTCACTGGGAGGAGGCGTTCCACTGAAGCTTTCTTT
12 | . | TRBJ2-1 | few | TRBV7-2 | CASSRPREHPFF | TGTGCCAGCAGCCGCCCGAGGGAACACCCGTTCTTC
16 | . | TRBJ1-5 | . | TRBV30 | CAWALGGTLTLQPQHF | TGTGCCTGGGCCCTGGGGGGGACACTAACCCTTCAGCCCCAGCATTTT
12 | . | TRBJ2-7 | . | TRBV10-3 | CAISAGSYEQYF | TGTGCCATCAGTGCGGGCAGCTACGAGCAGTACTTC
16 | TRBD2 | TRBJ2-1 | . | TRBV19 | CASSISRGSSYNEQFF | TGTGCCAGTAGTATATCGCGGGGGAGCTCCTACAATGAGCAGTTCTTC
16 | TRBD1 | TRBJ2-2 | . | TRBV7-3 | CASSPPPGQGPGELFF | TGTGCCAGCAGCCCCCCCCCGGGACAGGGGCCCGGGGAGCTGTTTTTT
16 | TRBD2 | TRBJ2-1 | . | TRBV19 | CASRWTSGSSYNEQFF | TGTGCCAGCCGCTGGACTAGCGGGAGTTCCTACAATGAGCAGTTCTTC
14 | TRBD1 | TRBJ1-4 | once | TRBV28 | CASRTGGIREKLFF | TGTGCCAGCAGGACAGGGGGCATCAGGGAAAAACTGTTTTTT
14 | . | TRBJ2-7 | . | TRBV4-1 | CASSRGIGSYEQYF | TGCGCCAGCAGCCGGGGGATCGGCTCCTACGAGCAGTACTTC
14 | TRBD1 | TRBJ2-7 | . | TRBV11-2 | CASSPRTGGERQYF | TGTGCCAGCAGCCCCCGGACAGGGGGGGAACGGCAGTACTTC
18 | . | TRBJ1-2 | once | TRBV5-6 | CASSLTASTVFSNYGYTF | TGTGCCAGCAGCTTGACTGCTTCTACCGTTTTCTCTAACTATGGCTACACCTTC
16 | . | TRBJ2-1 | . | TRBV9 | CASSVAGWGGGDEQFF | TGTGCCAGCAGCGTAGCAGGATGGGGAGGGGGCGATGAGCAGTTCTTC
15 | . | TRBJ2-7 | . | TRBV18 | CASSRQPQSSYEQYF | TGTGCCAGCTCACGACAGCCGCAGAGCTCCTACGAGCAGTACTTC
15 | . | TRBJ1-4 | . | TRBV5-6 | CASSPGAAANEKLFF | TGTGCCAGCAGCCCCGGGGCCGCGGCTAATGAAAAACTGTTTTTT
18 | TRBD2 | TRBJ2-3 | once | TRBV4-3 | CASSPSWTLAVSTDTQYF | TGCGCCAGCAGCCCTTCTTGGACCCTAGCGGTATCCACAGATACGCAGTATTTT
14 | . | TRBJ1-1 | . | TRBV6-6 | CASQTGPTNLEAFF | TGTGCCAGCCAGACGGGACCGACTAACCTAGAAGCTTTCTTT
14 | TRBD1 | TRBJ1-1 | . | TRBV5-6 | CASSLVDRVTEAFF | TGTGCCAGCAGCTTGGTCGACAGGGTCACTGAAGCTTTCTTT
14 | . | TRBJ1-5 | . | TRBV19 | CASSQQGDNQPQHF | TGTGCCAGTAGTCAACAGGGAGACAATCAGCCCCAGCATTTT
12 | . | TRBJ2-3 | . | TRBV9 | CASSVATDTQYF | TGTGCCAGCAGCGTAGCTACAGATACGCAGTATTTT
15 | . | TRBJ1-4 | . | TRBV7-2 | CASSLGGGFNEKLFF | TGTGCCAGCAGCTTAGGGGGGGGATTTAATGAAAAACTGTTTTTT
15 | TRBD2 | TRBJ2-3 | . | TRBV11-2 | CASSLGLAGSDTQYF | TGTGCCAGCAGCCTGGGACTAGCAGGATCAGATACGCAGTATTTT